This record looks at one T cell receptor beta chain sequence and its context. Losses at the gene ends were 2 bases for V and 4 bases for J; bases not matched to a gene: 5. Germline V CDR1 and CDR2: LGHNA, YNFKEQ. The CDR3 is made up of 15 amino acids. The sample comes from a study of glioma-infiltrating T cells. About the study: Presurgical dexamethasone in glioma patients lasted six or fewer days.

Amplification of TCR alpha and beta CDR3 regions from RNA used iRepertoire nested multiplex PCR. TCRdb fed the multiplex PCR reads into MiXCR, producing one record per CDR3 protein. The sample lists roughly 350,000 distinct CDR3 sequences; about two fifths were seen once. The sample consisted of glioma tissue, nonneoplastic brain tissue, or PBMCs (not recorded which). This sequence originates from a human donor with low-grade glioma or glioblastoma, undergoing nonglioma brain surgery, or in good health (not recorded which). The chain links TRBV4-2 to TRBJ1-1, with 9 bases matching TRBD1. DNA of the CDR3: TGTGCCAGCAGCCAACGGGACAGGGTGAGCACTGAAGCTTTCTTT. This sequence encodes CASSQRDRVSTEAFF.